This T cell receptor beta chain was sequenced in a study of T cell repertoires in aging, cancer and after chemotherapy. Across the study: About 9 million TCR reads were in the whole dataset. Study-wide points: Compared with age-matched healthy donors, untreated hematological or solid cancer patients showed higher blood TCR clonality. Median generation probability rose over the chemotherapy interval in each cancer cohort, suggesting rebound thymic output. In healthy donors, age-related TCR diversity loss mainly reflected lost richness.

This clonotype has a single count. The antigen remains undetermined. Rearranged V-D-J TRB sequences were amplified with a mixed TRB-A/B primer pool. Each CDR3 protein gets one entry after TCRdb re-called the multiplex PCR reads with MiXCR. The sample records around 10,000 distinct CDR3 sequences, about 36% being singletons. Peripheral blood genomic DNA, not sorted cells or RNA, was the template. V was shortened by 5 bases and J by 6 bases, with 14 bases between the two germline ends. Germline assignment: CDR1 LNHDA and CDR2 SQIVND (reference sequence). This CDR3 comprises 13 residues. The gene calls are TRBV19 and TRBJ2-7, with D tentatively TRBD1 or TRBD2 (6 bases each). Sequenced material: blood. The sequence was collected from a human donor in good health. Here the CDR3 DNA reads TGTGCCAGTAGTGCGGGACACCCAATCGAGCAGTACTTC. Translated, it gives CASSAGHPIEQYF. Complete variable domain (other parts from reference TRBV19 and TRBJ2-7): DGGITQSPKYLFRKEGQNVTLSCEQNLNHDAMYWYRQDPGQGLRLIYYSQIVNDFQKGDIAEGYSVSREKKESFPLTVTSAQKNPTAFYLCASSAGHPIEQYFGPGTRLTVT.